The rows below give T cell receptor beta chains drawn from one sample of a study of cytomegalovirus exposure and HLA in healthy donors. This table comes from immunoSEQ multiplex PCR, and its TCRdb copy is limited to in-frame clones, with some not included. The sample totals 70,000 or so clones. Material for sequencing was PBMCs. Every receptor here comes from a boy between 10 and 17 years old in good health and CMV-seronegative. Both conserved end residues are part of each CDR3.

V	J	CDR3
TRBV5-1	TRBJ2-3	CASSLAPGSPSGTDTQYF
TRBV29-1	TRBJ2-1	CSAPTAGGPNEQFF
TRBV25-1	TRBJ2-3	CASSEGASTDTQYF
TRBV30	TRBJ1-5	CAWSVQAGVANQPQHF
TRBV1	TRBJ2-3	CTSSQEGGAFPPTDTQYF
TRBV5-1	TRBJ1-1	CASRENRVTEAFF
TRBV4-2	TRBJ2-7	CASTLDSGSTYEQYF
TRBV4-3	TRBJ2-3	CASSLDPQRGGATDTQYF
TRBV10-3	TRBJ1-1	CAISLGGENTEAFF
TRBV29-1	TRBJ2-2	CSVGQGVSLLTGELFF
TRBV10-3	TRBJ1-1	CAISDYRQGAFNTEAFF
TRBV29-1	TRBJ2-1	CSVATVRGQFF
TRBV21-1	TRBJ2-2	CASSKGGRRGLAGGANTGELFF
TRBV7-8	TRBJ2-7	CASSLAAGRTYEQYF
TRBV5-1	TRBJ1-2	CASSFKTGQSYGYTF
TRBV5-6	TRBJ2-1	CASSWVGGEQFF